Shown below are 23 T cell receptor beta chains from a single sample sequenced in a study of naive and memory T cell subsets. The beta constant-region primer was an equimolar mix of two oligonucleotides covering TRBC1 and TRBC2. Four rounds of PCR amplified the ligated cDNA using nested alpha and beta constant-region primers plus SP2. TCRdb passed the UMI-ligation and nested PCR reads through MiXCR, listing each CDR3 protein once. The table has 130,000 or so distinct CDR3 sequences, 36% seen once. The sample taken for sequencing was central memory CD4+ T cells from blood. These receptors came from a human donor in good health.

This clonotype was seen a single time. The V gene is TRBV27, the J gene TRBJ2-7; 7 nucleotides align to TRBD2. V lost 5 bases to trimming and J lost 5 bases; unmatched junction nucleotides: 12. This CDR3 is 15 amino acids long. From germline, CDR1 is MNHEY and CDR2 SMNVEV (reference sequence). CDR3 sequence: CASSSGMPSIHEQYF. The CDR3 DNA reads as TGTGCCAGCAGTAGCGGGATGCCGTCAATCCACGAGCAGTACTTC.

The J gene is TRBJ1-1, the V gene TRBV20-1; D call uncertain. Germline assignment: CDR1 DFQATT and CDR2 SNEGSKA (reference sequence). Trimming took 3 bases from V and 6 from J, leaving 14 bases between them. This CDR3 spans 13 amino acids. CDR3 DNA: TGCAGTGCTAGCGACGGACTCAACGCTGAAGCTTTCTTT. Encoded protein: CSASDGLNAEAFF.

The rearrangement links TRBV29-1 to TRBJ2-7; D is possibly TRBD1 (6 bases). V lost 5 bases to trimming and J lost 5 bases, with 10 bases between them. The germline V gene has CDR1 SQVTM and CDR2 ANQGSEA. CDR3 length: 11 amino acids. The DNA of the CDR3 is TGCAGCGTTCGCAGGGGCGACGAGCAGTACTTC. It codes for CSVRRGDEQYF.

This chain uses TRBV5-1 with TRBJ2-1; D call uncertain. The V gene's germline CDR1 is SGHRS and CDR2 YFSETQ. Trimming took off 0 bases at V and 7 bases at J, with 8 bases between the two ends. The CDR3 sequence is 13 residues long. The CDR3 is CASSLGYKNEQFF. The DNA of the CDR3 is TGCGCCAGCAGCTTGGGTTATAAAAATGAGCAGTTCTTC.

This clonotype has just a few counts. The rearrangement uses TRBV12-3 or TRBV12-4 and TRBJ2-3; 13 bases agree with TRBD2. The length of the CDR3 is 15 residues. V trimming: 6 bases; J trimming: 5 bases; junction bases outside the gene matches: 5. The CDR3 bases are TGTGCCAGCAGCAGACTAGCGGGAGGAATAGATACGCAGTATTTT. It yields the protein CASSRLAGGIDTQYF.

This clonotype was observed once. This may stem from a read error, because a much larger clone lies one nucleotide away. The rearrangement links TRBV18 to TRBJ1-1; 7 positions match TRBD1. This CDR3 comprises 14 residues. CDR1 is KGHSH and CDR2 is LQKENI in the germline V gene. Here the CDR3 reads CASSPDRVISEASF. DNA of the CDR3: TGTGCCAGCTCACCCGACAGGGTTATTTCTGAAGCTTCCTTT.

This clonotype occurred a few times. The chain combines TRBV5-1 with TRBJ2-7; D call uncertain. The length of the CDR3 is 14 residues. Germline CDR1 reads SGHRS; CDR2 reads YFSETQ. Trimming shortened V by 0 bases and J by 1 base, and 8 bases separated the two germline ends. DNA of the CDR3: TGCGCCAGCAGCTTGGACACCGGTTCCTACGAGCAGTACTTC. Its translation: CASSLDTGSYEQYF.

This chain uses TRBV5-1 with TRBJ2-5; 11 nucleotides agree with TRBD1. Germline values: CDR1 SGHRS, CDR2 YFSETQ. Germline trimming cut 3 bases from V and 0 bases from J; bases unmatched to any gene: 4. This CDR3 region has 16 residues. CDR3 in amino acids: CASSSGQGAYQETQYF. The CDR3 coding sequence is TGCGCCAGCAGCTCCGGACAGGGGGCGTACCAAGAGACCCAGTACTTC.

The CDR3, as DNA: TGCAGTGCTAAAAGACAGGGGAGGGTAGGCAGCTATGGCTACACCTTC. This codes for CSAKRQGRVGSYGYTF. The V and J genes are TRBV20-1 and TRBJ1-2; 8 nucleotides align to TRBD1. J gave up 4 bases and V 4 bases, and 14 bases lay outside the gene matches. Germline V gives CDR1 DFQATT, CDR2 SNEGSKA (reference sequence). This CDR3 is built from 16 residues.

J is TRBJ1-6 and V is TRBV7-6; D is unresolved. Per germline, CDR1 SGHVS and CDR2 FNYEAQ. This CDR3 is 13 amino acids long. V dropped 5 bases and J dropped 4 bases, with 6 bases sitting between them. The CDR3 region is CASSLNYNSPLHF. The DNA for the CDR3 is TGTGCCAGCAGCCTCAATTATAATTCACCCCTCCACTTT.

V usage is TRBV7-6 and J usage is TRBJ1-3; 9 positions agree with TRBD1. The CDR3 is 19 amino acids. Trimming took 1 base from V and 2 from J; bases not matched to a gene: 12. The germline V gene encodes CDR1 SGHVS and CDR2 FNYEAQ. In DNA, the CDR3 is TGTGCCAGCAGCTTAGGGTCCGGGACAGGGAGTATTGCTGGAAACACCATATATTTT. Amino acids: CASSLGSGTGSIAGNTIYF.

The chain links TRBV3-1 to TRBJ2-7; D call uncertain. The CDR3 loop spans 12 amino acids. The V and J ends lost 5 bases and 2 bases respectively, with 7 bases between them. Per the germline V gene, CDR1 is LGHDT and CDR2 is YNNKEL (reference sequence). The CDR3 DNA reads TGTGCCAGCAGCTATACTACCTACGAGCAGTACTTC. It translates to CASSYTTYEQYF.

This clonotype was detected many times. The chain has TRBV20-1 and TRBJ2-3; TRBD1 agrees at 8 bases. CDR3 size: 14 residues. Germline CDR1 reads DFQATT; CDR2 reads SNEGSKA (reference sequence). J gave up 4 bases and V 3 bases, and 6 bases lay outside the gene matches. For the CDR3, the DNA is TGCAGTGCTAGCCCAGGGGGCCCCGCAGATACGCAGTATTTT. It translates to CSASPGGPADTQYF.

J is TRBJ2-1 and V is TRBV28, with a weak D call TRBD2 (6 bases). The CDR3 loop spans 15 amino acids. V shed 5 bases and J shed 5 bases, with 16 bases lying between them. The germline gives CDR1 MDHEN, CDR2 SYDVKM. CDR3 nucleotides: TGTGCCAGCAGTCCTAAGGGACTCCTGAACAATGAGCAGTTCTTC. Protein sequence: CASSPKGLLNNEQFF.

DNA of the CDR3: TGTGCCAGCAGCCAAATGACTAGCGGGTATTTTAATGAGCAGTTCTTC. It yields the protein CASSQMTSGYFNEQFF. This chain connects TRBV3-1 to TRBJ2-1, with 10 bases matching TRBD2. CDR3 length: 16 amino acids. The V gene end was trimmed by 2 bases and the J gene end by 7 bases; junction bases not matched to a gene: 8. CDR1 is LGHDT and CDR2 is YNNKEL in the germline V gene (reference sequence).

This clonotype has a count of ten or more. The chain combines TRBV24-1 with TRBJ2-7, with D possibly matching TRBD2 (6 bases). CDR3 length: 15 residues. The germline V gene has CDR1 KGHDR and CDR2 SFDVKD. V was shortened by 3 bases and J by 6 bases, with 17 bases between the two germline ends. The CDR3 is CATSDPRGNSSEQYF. CDR3 DNA sequence: TGTGCCACCAGTGATCCCCGCGGGAACAGTAGCGAGCAGTACTTC.

In nucleotides, the CDR3 is TGCAGCGTTGATGGGCAGGGTGTTAATGGCTACACCTTC. It encodes CSVDGQGVNGYTF. The gene calls are TRBV29-1 and TRBJ1-2; TRBD1 is a possible D gene (5 bases). Trimming took off 3 bases at V and 6 bases at J, with 14 bases between the two ends. Looked up from germline, CDR1 is SQVTM and CDR2 is ANQGSEA. CDR3 length: 13 amino acids.

The rearrangement uses TRBV7-2 and TRBJ2-2; 8 bases map to TRBD1. Germline V gene lookup returns CDR1 SGHTA and CDR2 FQGNSA. The ends lost 5 bases at V and 4 bases at J; junction bases unmatched: 9. This CDR3 contains 16 residues. CDR3 nucleotide sequence: TGTGCCAGCAGCCCCTACCAGGGGGCCGGCACCGGGGAGCTGTTTTTT. Translation gives CASSPYQGAGTGELFF.

The chain joins TRBV7-2 to TRBJ2-1; weak D call: TRBD2 (5 bases). Per germline, CDR1 SGHTA and CDR2 FQGNSA. V was pared by 4 bases and J by 6 bases, with 10 bases between. This CDR3 contains 13 residues. DNA of the CDR3: TGTGCCAGCAGCTCCCCGGGGTCCAATGAGCAGTTCTTC. Residues: CASSSPGSNEQFF.

This clonotype occurred a few times. The chain employs TRBV28 and TRBJ1-1, with 9 bases matching TRBD1. The CDR3 contains 17 residues. Germline-derived CDR1 and CDR2 are MDHEN and SYDVKM. The J segment lost 5 bases and the V segment lost 3 bases, leaving 13 bases of the junction unmatched. CDR3 coding DNA: TGTGCCAGCAGTTTGCCCGGGACAGGGAAGAGGGGGACTGAAGCTTTCTTT. It is translated as CASSLPGTGKRGTEAFF. Supplemented by reference TRBV28 and TRBJ1-1, the full variable domain reads DVKVTQSSRYLVKRTGEKVFLECVQDMDHENMFWYRQDPGLGLRLIYFSYDVKMKEKGDIPEGYSVSREKKERFSLILESASTNQTSMYLCASSLPGTGKRGTEAFFGQGTRLTVV.

V is TRBV6-6 and J is TRBJ2-3; D is perhaps TRBD1 (6 bases). This CDR3 is built from 17 residues. The V end lost 2 bases, the J end lost 4 bases, and 19 bases lay between the germline ends. CDR1 and CDR2 (germline): MNHNY, SVGAGI (reference sequence). The CDR3 bases are TGTGCCAGCAGTTACACAAAAGGGGGAGTCGGTCCAGATACGCAGTATTTT. Protein sequence: CASSYTKGGVGPDTQYF.

The V and J genes are TRBV6-2 or TRBV6-3 and TRBJ2-3; unclear D gene. V was trimmed by 6 bases and J by 5 bases, leaving 6 bases between them. Germline-derived CDR1 and CDR2 are MNHEY and SVGEGT. The CDR3 spans 11 residues. CDR3: CASRVKDTQYF. The CDR3 nucleotides read TGTGCCAGCAGGGTCAAAGATACGCAGTATTTT.

This chain links TRBV2 with TRBJ2-1, with a tentative D call TRBD1 (5 bases). Trimming cost V 5 bases and J 10 bases, with 6 bases left between them. The CDR3 covers 10 residues. In germline, CDR1 is SNHLY, CDR2 FYNNEI. CDR3 in DNA: TGTGCCAGCAGTAGGGGCGAGCAGTTCTTC. Its translation: CASSRGEQFF.